This record concerns one T cell receptor (beta chain) sequence. This entry belongs to a study of blood T cell repertoires in COVID-19. V was cut by 6 bases and J by 6 bases, with 6 bases left in between. The CDR3 extends over 12 amino acids. Clones were read by immunoSEQ multiplex PCR, and TCRdb kept only the in-frame ones, dropping some. The table has fewer than 500,000 clones, about 89% seen once; the top ten hold roughly 4%. The sample consisted of peripheral blood. This clonotype originated in a woman aged 25 to 39 with acute or convalescent COVID-19. The chain links TRBV12-3 or TRBV12-4 to TRBJ1-6; TRBD1 is a possible D gene (5 bases). CDR3 sequence reads: CASRGLNSPLHF. CDR3 sequence (DNA): TGTGCCAGCAGGGGGCTTAATTCACCCCTCCACTTT.